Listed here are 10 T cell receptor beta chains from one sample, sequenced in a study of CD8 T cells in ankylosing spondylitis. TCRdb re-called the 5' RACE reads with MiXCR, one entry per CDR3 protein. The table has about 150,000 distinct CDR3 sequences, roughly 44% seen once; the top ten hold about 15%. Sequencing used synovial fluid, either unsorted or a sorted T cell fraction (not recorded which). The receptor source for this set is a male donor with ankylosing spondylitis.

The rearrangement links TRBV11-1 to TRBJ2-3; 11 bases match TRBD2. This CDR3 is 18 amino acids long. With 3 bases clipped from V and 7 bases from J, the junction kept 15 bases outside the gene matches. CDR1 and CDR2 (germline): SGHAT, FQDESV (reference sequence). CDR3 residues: CASSFTGTSGTPPNTQYF. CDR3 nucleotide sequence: TGTGCCAGCAGCTTCACCGGGACTAGCGGAACCCCCCCAAATACGCAGTATTTT.

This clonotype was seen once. The CDR3 loop reads CASSPYSGRPPYEQYF. As DNA, the CDR3 is TGTGCCAGCAGCCCCTATAGCGGGAGGCCCCCCTACGAGCAGTACTTC. This sequence joins TRBV7-9 and TRBJ2-7; 10 bases match TRBD2. The V segment lost 5 bases and the J segment 2 bases; nucleotides outside the gene matches: 9. This CDR3 is built from 16 residues. CDR1 and CDR2 (germline): SEHNR, FQNEAQ (reference sequence). Full variable domain (remainder filled in from reference TRBV7-9 and TRBJ2-7): DTGVSQNPRHKITKRGQNVTFRCDPISEHNRLYWYRQTLGQGPEFLTYFQNEAQLEKSRLLSDRFSAERPKGSFSTLEIQRTEQGDSAMYLCASSPYSGRPPYEQYFGPGTRLTVT.

CDR3 sequence (DNA): TGCGCCAGCAGCTTCTCCCGGGACAGGGTGTTATCCGGCTACACCTTC. Protein sequence: CASSFSRDRVLSGYTF. The V gene is TRBV5-1, the J gene TRBJ1-2; 9 nucleotides agree with TRBD1. The junction had 13 bases not matched to a gene; V was cut back by 2 bases and J by 8 bases. Germline CDR1 is SGHRS and CDR2 is YFSETQ. This CDR3 has 16 amino acids.

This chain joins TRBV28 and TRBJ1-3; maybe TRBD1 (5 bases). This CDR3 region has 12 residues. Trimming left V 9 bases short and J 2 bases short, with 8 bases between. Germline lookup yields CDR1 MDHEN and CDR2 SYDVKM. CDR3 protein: CASGGPGNTIYF. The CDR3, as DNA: TGTGCCAGTGGGGGACCTGGAAACACCATATATTTT.

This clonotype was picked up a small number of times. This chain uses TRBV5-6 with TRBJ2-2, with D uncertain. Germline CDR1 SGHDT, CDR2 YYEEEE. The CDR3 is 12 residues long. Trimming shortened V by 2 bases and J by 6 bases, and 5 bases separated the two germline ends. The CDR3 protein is CASSFWSGELFF. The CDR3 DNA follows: TGTGCCAGCAGCTTTTGGTCCGGGGAGCTGTTTTTT. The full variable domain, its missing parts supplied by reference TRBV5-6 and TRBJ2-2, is DAGVTQSPTHLIKTRGQQVTLRCSPKSGHDTVSWYQQALGQGPQFIFQYYEEEERQRGNFPDRFSGHQFPNYSSELNVNALLLGDSALYLCASSFWSGELFFGEGSRLTVL.

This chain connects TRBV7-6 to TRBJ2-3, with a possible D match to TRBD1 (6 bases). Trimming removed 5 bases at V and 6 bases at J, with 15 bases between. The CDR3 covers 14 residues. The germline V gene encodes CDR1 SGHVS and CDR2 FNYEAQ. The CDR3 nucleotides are TGTGCCAGCAGCCTATGGCCGGGACACGATACGCAGTATTTT. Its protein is CASSLWPGHDTQYF.

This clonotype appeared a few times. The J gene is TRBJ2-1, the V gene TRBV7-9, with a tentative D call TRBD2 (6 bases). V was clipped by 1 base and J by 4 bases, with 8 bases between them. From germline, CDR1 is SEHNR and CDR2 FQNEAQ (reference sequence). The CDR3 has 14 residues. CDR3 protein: CASSLVGGYNEQFF. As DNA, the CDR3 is TGTGCCAGCAGCTTAGTGGGGGGTTACAATGAGCAGTTCTTC.

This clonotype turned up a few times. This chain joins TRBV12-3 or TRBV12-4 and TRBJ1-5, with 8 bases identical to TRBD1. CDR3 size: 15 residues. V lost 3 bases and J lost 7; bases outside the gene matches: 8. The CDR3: CASSFRGQGGQPQHF. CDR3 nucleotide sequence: TGTGCCAGCAGTTTCCGTGGACAGGGCGGGCAGCCCCAGCATTTT.

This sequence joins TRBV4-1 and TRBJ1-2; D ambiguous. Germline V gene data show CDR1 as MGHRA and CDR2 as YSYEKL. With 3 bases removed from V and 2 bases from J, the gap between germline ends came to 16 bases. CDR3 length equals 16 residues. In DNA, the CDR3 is TGCGCCAGCAGCCACCTAGGCTGGATAGGAAACTATGGCTACACCTTC. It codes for CASSHLGWIGNYGYTF.

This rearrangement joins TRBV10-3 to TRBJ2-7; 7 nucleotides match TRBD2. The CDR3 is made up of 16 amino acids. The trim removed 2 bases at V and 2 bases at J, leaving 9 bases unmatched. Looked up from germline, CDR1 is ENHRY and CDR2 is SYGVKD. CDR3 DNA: TGTGCCATCAGTGAGGGGAGGGCGGGGCCGCCCTACGAGCAGTACTTC. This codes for CAISEGRAGPPYEQYF.